Shown below are 21 T cell receptor beta chains from a single sample sequenced in a study of PD-1 blockade in classical Hodgkin lymphoma. Only in-frame clones appear in the TCRdb table, and some are missing; sequencing was by immunoSEQ multiplex PCR. The data show some 28,000 clones, with about 80% seen just once and about 18% held by the top ten. This sample's time point: cycle 4 day 1 (C4D1), after more than five weeks of nivolumab. In every patient, relapse followed autologous stem cell transplantation, while exposure to brentuximab vedotin differed. The specimen was peripheral blood mononuclear cells (PBMCs), collected before the fourth cycle of nivolumab. The receptors come from a human donor with classical Hodgkin lymphoma.

This clone occurred once. The V call is TRBV9, the J call TRBJ1-4; D call uncertain. CDR3 length: 15 amino acids. Germline V gives CDR1 SGDLS, CDR2 YYNGEE. V was trimmed by 4 bases and J by 7 bases, leaving 17 bases between them. CDR3 in amino acids: CASSSAGRASEKLFF. The CDR3 region has the DNA TGTGCCAGCAGCTCCGCGGGGAGGGCCAGTGAAAAACTGTTTTTT.

This chain connects TRBV18 to TRBJ2-7, with a tentative D call TRBD2 (5 bases). Germline V lookup: CDR1 KGHSH, CDR2 LQKENI. The CDR3 totals 15 residues. The V gene lost 3 bases and the J gene lost 5 bases, with 17 bases spanning the gap. The CDR3 reads CASSPQAPDGDEQYF. For the CDR3, the DNA is TGTGCCAGCTCACCCCAGGCACCCGACGGGGACGAGCAGTACTTC.

The chain employs TRBV5-6 and TRBJ1-2; 8 bases align to TRBD1. The V gene end was trimmed by 0 bases and the J gene end by 7 bases; junction bases not matched to a gene: 2. This CDR3 contains 13 residues. Germline CDR1 and CDR2: SGHDT and YYEEEE. In nucleotides, the CDR3 is TGTGCCAGCAGCTTGGGACAGGGGAGTGGCTACACCTTC. This codes for CASSLGQGSGYTF.

The J gene is TRBJ2-7, the V gene TRBV2, with 7 bases aligning to TRBD1. CDR3 length: 16 amino acids. Germline V gives CDR1 SNHLY, CDR2 FYNNEI. The ends lost 6 bases at V and 2 bases at J; junction bases unmatched: 13. The CDR3 bases are TGTGCCAGCAGGGAACTGGACAGGCACTTCCCCTACGAGCAGTACTTC. Protein: CASRELDRHFPYEQYF.

This chain joins TRBV9 and TRBJ2-7; D is possibly TRBD1 (5 bases). V dropped 0 bases and J dropped 4 bases, with 14 bases sitting between them. Germline V CDR1 and CDR2: SGDLS, YYNGEE. The CDR3 covers 15 residues. The DNA for the CDR3 is TGTGCCAGCAGCGTAGCTGGGGCACCGAAGTACGAGCAGTACTTC. This translates into CASSVAGAPKYEQYF.

This chain joins TRBV6-6 and TRBJ1-2; 7 bases map to TRBD1. CDR1 is MNHNY, CDR2 SVGAGI, per germline (reference sequence). This CDR3 has 15 amino acids. V lost 2 bases to trimming and J lost 6 bases; unmatched junction nucleotides: 9. CDR3 in amino acids: CASSYQGGQKDGYTF. As DNA, the CDR3 is TGTGCCAGCAGTTACCAGGGGGGACAGAAGGATGGCTACACCTTC.

The chain links TRBV7-9 to TRBJ2-7, with 8 bases aligning to TRBD1. The J segment lost 4 bases and the V segment lost 5 bases, leaving 10 bases of the junction unmatched. The CDR3 extends over 15 amino acids. In germline, CDR1 is SEHNR, CDR2 FQNEAQ (reference sequence). Written as DNA, the CDR3 is TGTGCCAGCAGCACAGAGGGTCAGGGGGCTTACGAGCAGTACTTC. Protein product: CASSTEGQGAYEQYF.

V and J are TRBV9 and TRBJ1-4, with D uncertain. Trimming removed 2 bases from V and 0 bases from J, with 11 bases in between. The germline V gene encodes CDR1 SGDLS and CDR2 YYNGEE. This CDR3 region has 16 residues. This CDR3 is CASSVGPTATNEKLFF. The CDR3 nucleotides are TGTGCCAGCAGCGTCGGCCCCACCGCAACTAATGAAAAACTGTTTTTT.

The chain couples TRBV9 to TRBJ2-3, with TRBD1 as a possible D gene (6 bases). CDR1 SGDLS and CDR2 YYNGEE come from the germline V gene. The CDR3 loop spans 16 amino acids. V was cut by 5 bases and J by 2 bases, with 18 bases left in between. In DNA, the CDR3 is TGTGCCAGCAGGGACAGCATTGCGGGTAACACAGATACGCAGTATTTT. It is translated as CASRDSIAGNTDTQYF.

This CDR3 is CASLNRGLGEAFF. The CDR3 DNA follows: TGTGCCAGCTTGAACAGGGGGCTCGGGGAAGCTTTCTTT. The V gene is TRBV7-2, the J gene TRBJ1-1, with TRBD1 identical over 9 bases. Trimming cost V 8 bases and J 8 bases; bases outside gene matches: 9. The CDR3 sequence is 13 residues long. Germline CDR1 and CDR2: SGHTA and FQGNSA.

The CDR3 loop reads CASRFFGSPLHF. The DNA for the CDR3 is TGTGCCAGCAGATTTTTTGGGTCACCCCTCCACTTT. This sequence joins TRBV27 and TRBJ1-6, with no clear D. This CDR3 is 12 amino acids long. Deletions cut 6 bases from V and 10 bases from J, with 10 bases between. CDR1 MNHEY and CDR2 SMNVEV come from the germline V gene (reference sequence).

This chain joins TRBV27 and TRBJ2-2; possibly TRBD1 for D (6 bases). The germline V gene has CDR1 MNHEY and CDR2 SMNVEV (reference sequence). The V end lost 4 bases, the J end lost 0 bases, and 6 bases lay between the germline ends. The CDR3 has 14 residues. The CDR3 DNA sequence: TGTGCCAGCAGTTCAGGGGCGAACACCGGGGAGCTGTTTTTT. Its protein is CASSSGANTGELFF.

The V and J genes are TRBV7-2 and TRBJ2-3, with D uncertain. CDR1 is SGHTA, CDR2 FQGNSA, per germline. This CDR3 region has 13 residues. V was trimmed by 5 bases and J by 5 bases, leaving 11 bases between them. CDR3 in amino acids: CASSRLSVDTQYF. The CDR3 DNA sequence: TGTGCCAGCAGCCGCCTAAGCGTAGATACGCAGTATTTT.

The chain uses TRBV6-5 and TRBJ2-3, with a tentative D call TRBD2 (5 bases). The CDR3 covers 13 residues. Germline values: CDR1 MNHEY, CDR2 SVGAGI. The V end lost 5 bases, the J end lost 6 bases, and 12 bases lay between the germline ends. CDR3 sequence: CASSRGLVDTQYF. The CDR3 DNA follows: TGTGCCAGCAGTCGGGGTTTGGTGGATACGCAGTATTTT.

This clone was observed a few times. This chain connects TRBV7-6 to TRBJ2-7, with D maybe TRBD1 (5 bases). This CDR3 has 13 residues. Germline lookup yields CDR1 SGHVS and CDR2 FNYEAQ. Between the trimmed V and J ends, which lost 0 bases and 2 bases, there was a span of 5 bases. CDR3: CASSLATAYEQYF. CDR3 sequence (DNA): TGTGCCAGCAGCTTAGCGACAGCCTACGAGCAGTACTTC. Full variable domain (rest looked up from reference TRBV7-6 and TRBJ2-7): GAGVSQSPRYKVTKRGQDVALRCDPISGHVSLYWYRQALGQGPEFLTYFNYEAQQDKSGLPNDRFSAERPEGSISTLTIQRTEQRDSAMYRCASSLATAYEQYFGPGTRLTVT.

The chain combines TRBV11-2 with TRBJ2-2; D not resolved. This CDR3 is built from 14 residues. Germline CDR1 SGHAT, CDR2 FQNNGV. V was pared by 5 bases and J by 6 bases, with 13 bases between. Written as DNA, the CDR3 is TGTGCCAGCAGCCTCCAAGCAGTTGCCGGGGAGCTGTTTTTT. It encodes CASSLQAVAGELFF.

The chain joins TRBV5-1 to TRBJ1-4; D gene uncertain. Germline CDR1 and CDR2: SGHRS and YFSETQ. This CDR3 has 12 amino acids. V was clipped by 4 bases and J by 10 bases, with 11 bases between them. The CDR3 spells CASSGPFRKLFF. For the CDR3, the DNA is TGCGCCAGCAGCGGACCGTTCAGAAAACTGTTTTTT.

The chain couples TRBV2 to TRBJ2-7, with TRBD2 matching 9 bases. Germline trimming cut 7 bases from V and 2 bases from J; bases unmatched to any gene: 15. The CDR3 runs 17 residues. From germline, CDR1 is SNHLY and CDR2 FYNNEI. The CDR3 DNA sequence: TGTGCCAGCAACGTTATGATAGCGGGGGAGCTAACCTACGAGCAGTACTTC. This gives the protein CASNVMIAGELTYEQYF.

V gene TRBV27 combines with J gene TRBJ2-1, with TRBD2 as a possible D gene (6 bases). There are 11 residues in the CDR3. Germline assignment: CDR1 MNHEY and CDR2 SMNVEV (reference sequence). Trimming stripped 8 bases from V and 10 bases from J, with 12 bases between. This chain's CDR3 is CASGRSREQFF. The CDR3 DNA follows: TGTGCCAGCGGGAGGTCCCGGGAGCAGTTCTTC.

This rearrangement joins TRBV5-1 to TRBJ2-7, with 10 bases aligning to TRBD1. The germline V gene encodes CDR1 SGHRS and CDR2 YFSETQ. CDR3 length: 15 residues. V dropped 4 bases and J dropped 5; count of bases not matched to a gene: 9. CDR3 coding DNA: TGCGCCAGCAGCCCCGGACAGGGGGTCTTCGACGAGCAGTACTTC. As protein: CASSPGQGVFDEQYF.

This chain links TRBV5-6 with TRBJ2-5; D unclear. The CDR3 contains 15 residues. V lost 0 bases, J lost 4 bases, and 13 bases lay in between. Germline values: CDR1 SGHDT, CDR2 YYEEEE. The CDR3 DNA follows: TGTGCCAGCAGCTTGGAAGGAAAGGAAGGAGAGACCCAGTACTTC. Translated, it gives CASSLEGKEGETQYF.